This T cell receptor (beta chain) was identified during a study of T cell changes during pregnancy in multiple sclerosis. The germline V gene encodes CDR1 SGHNT and CDR2 YYREEE (reference sequence). The V segment lost 4 bases and the J segment 2 bases; nucleotides outside the gene matches: 8. The CDR3 covers 16 residues. Measured with immunoSEQ multiplex PCR; TCRdb has only the in-frame clones, and not every one. The sample has 75,000 to 95,000 clones, roughly 90% seen once; the top ten hold about 1%. In this sample, this clone turned up many times. This chain connects TRBV5-4 to TRBJ2-2, with 7 bases identical to TRBD1. The sample in question was peripheral blood, obtained in the first trimester of pregnancy. The sequence was obtained from a female donor in good health, enrolled as a control in a pregnancy study. The CDR3 sequence: CASSIYRGSNTGELFF. The CDR3 DNA follows: TGTGCCAGCAGCATTTACAGGGGATCTAACACCGGGGAGCTGTTTTTT.